The TCR beta chain under discussion was sequenced for a study of T-cell memory formation after mild COVID-19. CDR3 length: 12 residues. With 7 bases removed from V and 5 bases from J, the gap between germline ends came to 11 bases. CDR1 is MNHNS and CDR2 is SASEGT in the germline V gene. One entry per CDR3 protein results from TCRdb running MiXCR on the 5' RACE reads. The sample contains around 100,000 distinct CDR3 sequences, 20% to 25% of which appear only once. Material: PBMCs or a T cell subset sorted from them (not recorded which). This receptor was taken from a man between 18 and 35 years old who had mild COVID-19 (a few samples of this study predate the infection). Cell type and time point are not known. The chain joins TRBV6-1 to TRBJ1-2; D call uncertain. CDR3 nucleotides: TGTGCCAGCACCCTCCCCGGGTATGGCTACACCTTC. Translation gives CASTLPGYGYTF.